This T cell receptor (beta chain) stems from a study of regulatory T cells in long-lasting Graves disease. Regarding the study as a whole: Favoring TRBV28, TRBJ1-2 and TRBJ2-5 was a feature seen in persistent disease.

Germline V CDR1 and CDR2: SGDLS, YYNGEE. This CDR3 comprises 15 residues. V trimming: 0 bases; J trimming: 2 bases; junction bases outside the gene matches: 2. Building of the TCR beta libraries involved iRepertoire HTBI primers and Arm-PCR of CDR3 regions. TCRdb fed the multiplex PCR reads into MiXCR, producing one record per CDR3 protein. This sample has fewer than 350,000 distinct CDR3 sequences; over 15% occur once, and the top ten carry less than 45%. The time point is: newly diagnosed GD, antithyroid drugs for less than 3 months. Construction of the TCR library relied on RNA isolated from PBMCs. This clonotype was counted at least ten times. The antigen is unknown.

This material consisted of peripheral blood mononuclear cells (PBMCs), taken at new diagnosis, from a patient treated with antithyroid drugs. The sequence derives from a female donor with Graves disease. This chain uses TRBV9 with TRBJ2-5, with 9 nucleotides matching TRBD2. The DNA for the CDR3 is TGTGCCAGCAGCGTAGACGCGGGAGGGCAAGAGACCCAGTACTTC. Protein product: CASSVDAGGQETQYF.